This TCR beta chain appears in the sequencing data of a study of cytomegalovirus exposure and HLA in healthy donors. Produced via immunoSEQ multiplex PCR; TCRdb's table is partial and in-frame only. The sample contains 130,000 to 150,000 clones, more than 85% of which appear only once. For this clone: Its antigen remains unidentified.

CDR1 SGHTA and CDR2 FQGNSA come from the germline V gene. The CDR3 has 16 amino acids. V lost 5 bases and J 0 bases, leaving 14 bases between the germline ends. Study results and caveats: The CMV antigen specificity of a few CMV-associated chains was confirmed through in vitro analysis.

The sequence was obtained from a man between 18 and 29 years old in good health and CMV-seronegative. The chain carries TRBV7-2 and TRBJ2-1; D possibly corresponds to TRBD2 (7 bases). Sequenced: PBMCs. The CDR3 reads CASSRGGARSYNEQFF. In DNA, the CDR3 is TGTGCCAGCAGCCGTGGGGGGGCCCGCTCCTACAATGAGCAGTTCTTC.